This T cell receptor (beta chain) was identified during a study of T cell repertoires in cytomegalovirus infection. Study at large: Evidence of both CMV infection and a matching HLA type came from public TCR beta signatures.

TCRdb re-called the reads through MiXCR, storing one row per CDR3 protein. This sample has approximately 910,000 distinct CDR3 sequences, with roughly 31% found just once. This clonotype has ten or more counts. Its antigen remains unidentified. The sequencing used cultured CD8+ T cells from PBMCs, collected from culture after CMV antigen stimulation. The source of this sequence is a human donor in good health (CMV status not recorded). Some clones in this sample may be carry-over from other donors' samples.

CDR3 sequence reads: CASSFMPIAQGLDEQFF. CDR3 DNA sequence: TGTGCCAGCAGCTTTATGCCCATTGCCCAGGGATTGGATGAGCAGTTCTTC. J is TRBJ2-1 and V is TRBV7-9; D may be TRBD1 (5 bases). V lost 3 bases and J lost 8, with 23 bases in between. In germline, CDR1 is SEHNR, CDR2 FQNEAQ (reference sequence). The CDR3 totals 17 residues.